The rows below give T cell receptor beta chains drawn from one sample of a study of T cell changes during pregnancy in multiple sclerosis. Profiled with immunoSEQ multiplex PCR; TCRdb holds only in-frame clones, not every one. Altogether tens of thousands of clones are present, 90% to 95% being singletons, with the ten largest covering more than 0.8%. The sample here was peripheral blood, taken in the third trimester of pregnancy. The receptors shown here come from a female donor with multiple sclerosis, enrolled in a pregnancy study. CDR3s include the opening cysteine and the closing phenylalanine or tryptophan. D genes are given only for firm matches. Size is omitted from some rows. Given values are once, few, many or a class for expanded clones.

TRBJ2-7,-,-,TRBV23-1,CASSGTWDEQYF,TGCGCCAGCAGTGGGACTTGGGACGAGCAGTACTTC
TRBJ2-3,TRBD2,-,TRBV28,CASSSLWGLAGGADTQYF,TGTGCCAGCAGTAGTCTTTGGGGACTAGCGGGAGGCGCAGATACGCAGTATTTT
TRBJ2-3,TRBD2,-,TRBV10-3,CAISDPSGRLDTQYF,TGTGCCATCAGTGACCCTAGCGGGAGATTAGATACGCAGTATTTT
TRBJ2-7,-,-,TRBV7-9,CASSAKQGYEQYF,TGTGCCAGCAGCGCTAAACAGGGATACGAGCAGTACTTC
TRBJ2-7,TRBD2,-,TRBV18,CASSPMRREDEQYF,TGTGCCAGCTCACCAATGCGGCGGGAGGACGAGCAGTACTTC
TRBJ1-1,-,-,TRBV6-1,CASIGWGGFF,TGTGCCAGCATTGGCTGGGGGGGTTTCTTT
TRBJ2-7,TRBD1,-,TRBV9,CASSEGDRGYEQYF,TGTGCCAGCAGCGAGGGGGACAGGGGCTACGAGCAGTACTTC
TRBJ2-1,TRBD2,-,TRBV9,CASSAPSGRFKNEQFF,TGTGCCAGCAGCGCCCCTAGCGGGAGATTTAAAAATGAGCAGTTCTTC
TRBJ1-4,-,-,TRBV5-1,CASSLGANEKLFF,TGCGCCAGCAGCTTGGGCGCTAATGAAAAACTGTTTTTT
TRBJ1-1,-,-,TRBV7-6,CASSLGRGNTEAFF,TGTGCCAGCAGCTTAGGGCGGGGGAACACTGAAGCTTTCTTT
TRBJ1-1,-,-,TRBV29-1,CSVAPPGQNTEAFF,TGCAGCGTCGCCCCCCCAGGACAGAACACTGAAGCTTTCTTT
TRBJ1-2,-,-,TRBV14,CASSQVPLGGYTF,TGTGCCAGCAGCCAAGTCCCTCTGGGCGGCTACACCTTC
TRBJ1-1,-,-,TRBV6-5,CASSYSGILNTEAFF,TGTGCCAGCAGTTACAGCGGCATTCTGAACACTGAAGCTTTCTTT
TRBJ2-7,-,-,TRBV9,CASSADTLYEQYF,TGTGCCAGCAGCGCGGACACCCTTTACGAGCAGTACTTC
TRBJ2-7,-,-,TRBV30,CAWRGQQSSYEQYF,TGTGCCTGGAGGGGACAACAGAGCTCCTACGAGCAGTACTTC
TRBJ2-7,-,-,TRBV27,CASSLSPTSSSYEQYF,TGTGCCAGCAGTTTATCTCCAACTTCGAGCTCCTACGAGCAGTACTTC
TRBJ2-3,-,-,TRBV6-1,CASSERRAGGQYF,TGTGCCAGCAGTGAAAGAAGGGCAGGAGGGCAGTATTTT
TRBJ2-1,TRBD1,-,TRBV30,CAWSARKTPGQRSPYLYNEQFF,TGTGCCTGGAGTGCCCGAAAAACCCCGGGACAGCGGTCCCCGTATTTGTACAATGAGCAGTTCTTC
TRBJ1-5,-,-,TRBV6-1,CASRLYPNQPQHF,TGTGCCAGCAGACTCTACCCCAATCAGCCCCAGCATTTT
TRBJ1-2,-,once,TRBV5-1,CASSLVGQGTRNTF,-
TRBJ2-2,-,-,TRBV25-1,CASSGDRRGTGELFF,TGTGCCAGCAGTGGGGACAGGCGGGGGACCGGGGAGCTGTTTTTT
TRBJ1-1,TRBD1,-,TRBV11-2,CASSPSYRGLQTFF,TGTGCCAGCAGCCCCTCTTACAGGGGCCTCCAGACTTTCTTT
TRBJ1-5,-,-,TRBV4-1,CASSQEGGPYSNQPQHF,TGCGCCAGCAGCCAAGAGGGAGGTCCTTATAGCAATCAGCCCCAGCATTTT
TRBJ2-7,TRBD2,few,TRBV11-2,CASSLGLAGREQYF,TGTGCCAGCAGCTTAGGGCTAGCGGGACGCGAGCAGTACTTC
TRBJ2-1,-,-,TRBV4-1,CASSQGLGQDEQFF,TGCGCCAGCAGCCAAGGACTAGGGCAGGATGAGCAGTTCTTC
TRBJ1-5,TRBD1,-,TRBV4-3,CASSQDRDRDQPQHF,TGCGCCAGCAGCCAAGATAGGGACAGGGATCAGCCCCAGCATTTT
TRBJ2-1,TRBD2,-,TRBV4-2,CASSQRSGTSYNEQFF,TGTGCCAGCAGCCAACGTAGCGGGACCTCCTACAATGAGCAGTTCTTC
TRBJ1-5,-,-,TRBV2,CASSPDTVNQPQHF,TGTGCCAGCAGCCCGGACACGGTCAATCAGCCCCAGCATTTT
TRBJ2-5,-,-,TRBV19,CASLGTGLETQYF,TGTGCCAGTCTGGGCACAGGTTTAGAGACCCAGTACTTC
TRBJ2-3,TRBD2,-,TRBV5-4,CASSSGLAGTDTQYF,TGTGCCAGCAGCTCCGGACTAGCGGGCACAGATACGCAGTATTTT
TRBJ2-3,TRBD2,-,TRBV5-1,CASSPGTSGTDTQYF,TGCGCCAGCAGCCCCGGGACTAGCGGCACAGATACGCAGTATTTT
TRBJ1-1,-,-,TRBV7-9,CASSLSSGAGREGNTEAFF,TGTGCCAGCAGCTTATCGAGCGGGGCTGGGCGTGAGGGGAACACTGAAGCTTTCTTT
TRBJ2-1,TRBD2,-,TRBV2,CASSEVMAGGTNEQFF,TGTGCCAGCAGTGAAGTAATGGCGGGAGGTACCAATGAGCAGTTCTTC
TRBJ1-2,-,-,TRBV6-1,CASRDSANYGYTF,TGTGCCAGCAGGGACAGCGCTAACTATGGCTACACCTTC
TRBJ1-1,-,-,TRBV6-1,CASSEVEMNTEAFF,TGTGCCAGCAGTGAAGTAGAAATGAACACTGAAGCTTTCTTT
TRBJ2-5,-,-,TRBV2,CASGRDSWGETQYF,TGTGCCAGCGGTCGGGACTCTTGGGGGGAGACCCAGTACTTC
TRBJ2-7,TRBD2,-,TRBV6-1,CASGGTSSYEQYF,TGTGCCAGCGGCGGGACTAGCTCCTACGAGCAGTACTTC
TRBJ2-7,TRBD2,once,TRBV7-2,CASSQDSSGGSYEQYF,TGTGCCAGCAGCCAGGACTCGAGCGGGGGCTCCTACGAGCAGTACTTC
TRBJ2-1,TRBD1,few,TRBV5-1,CASSWGTGTGDNEQFF,TGCGCCAGCAGCTGGGGAACCGGGACAGGCGACAATGAGCAGTTCTTC
TRBJ2-3,TRBD2,-,TRBV7-9,CASSFLGGTSGRDTQYF,TGTGCCAGCAGCTTTCTAGGAGGGACTAGCGGGAGGGATACGCAGTATTTT
TRBJ1-1,TRBD1,-,TRBV30,CASNRGSTEAFF,TGTGCCTCGAACAGGGGCAGCACTGAAGCTTTCTTT
TRBJ2-7,-,-,TRBV6-6,CASRRNQDSSYEQYF,TGTGCCAGCAGGCGTAACCAGGATTCCTCCTACGAGCAGTACTTC
TRBJ1-2,TRBD1,-,TRBV29-1,CSVGSRGLANYGYTF,TGCAGCGTCGGAAGTAGGGGGCTAGCTAACTATGGCTACACCTTC
TRBJ2-3,-,-,TRBV18,CASSPGSRGTDTQYF,TGTGCCAGCTCACCGGGGTCCCGAGGGACAGATACGCAGTATTTT
TRBJ1-1,TRBD1,-,TRBV7-2,CASSLTTGGLSEAFF,TGTGCCAGCAGCTTGACCACAGGGGGCTTATCGGAAGCTTTCTTT
TRBJ2-1,-,-,TRBV7-2,CASSLDIFGNEQFF,TGTGCCAGCAGCTTAGACATATTTGGTAATGAGCAGTTCTTC
TRBJ2-7,TRBD2,-,TRBV5-4,CASSLTASGTFEQYF,TGTGCCAGCAGCTTGACGGCTAGCGGGACTTTCGAGCAGTACTTC
TRBJ2-6,-,once,TRBV5-1,CASSYDRRSGANVLTF,TGCGCCAGCAGCTATGACAGGCGCTCTGGGGCCAACGTCCTGACTTTC
TRBJ2-2,-,-,TRBV4-2,CASSQVGGTGELFF,TGTGCCAGCAGCCAAGTAGGAGGAACCGGGGAGCTGTTTTTT
TRBJ2-1,-,once,TRBV7-3,CASSLLAGRGNEQFF,TGTGCCAGCAGCTTATTGGCCGGGCGGGGTAATGAGCAGTTCTTC
TRBJ2-5,-,-,TRBV5-1,CASSLGGEQETQYF,TGCGCCAGCAGCTTGGGTGGAGAGCAAGAGACCCAGTACTTC
TRBJ2-7,TRBD2,-,TRBV30,CAWSGIAGGQNYEQYF,TGTGCCTGGAGTGGGATAGCGGGAGGGCAGAACTACGAGCAGTACTTC
TRBJ2-2,TRBD1,-,TRBV27,CASSFRDRGLRNTGELFF,TGTGCCAGCAGTTTCCGAGACAGGGGGCTCAGGAACACCGGGGAGCTGTTTTTT
TRBJ1-2,TRBD1,-,TRBV19,CASRTGTGGEYGYTF,TGTGCCAGTAGGACCGGGACAGGGGGCGAGTATGGCTACACCTTC
TRBJ2-5,TRBD2,-,TRBV5-1,CASSPTVTGRAQYF,TGCGCCAGCAGCCCCACCGTAACGGGGAGGGCCCAGTACTTC
TRBJ2-1,-,few,TRBV19,CASNTVRPGQIFYNEQFF,TGTGCCAGTAACACCGTCCGACCGGGACAAATTTTCTACAATGAGCAGTTCTTC
TRBJ2-3,TRBD2,-,TRBV4-3,CASSTSRGGVPDTQYF,TGCGCCAGCAGCACCTCCCGGGGGGGCGTACCAGATACGCAGTATTTT